Presented here are 31 T cell receptor beta chains from one specimen sequenced in a study of shared clonotypes between healthy human individuals. Using immunoSEQ multiplex PCR, the repertoire was profiled, and TCRdb retains in-frame clones only, with some absent. This repertoire shows about 2.4 million clones, 80% to 95% found once; its top ten account for roughly 0.39%. Sample: naive CD4+ T cells from PBMCs. Specified subset: CD45RA+ positively selected. These receptors were obtained from a man aged 18-30 years in good health. Some clones in this sample may be carry-over from other donors' samples.

This clone has a single count. The chain couples TRBV7-2 to TRBJ2-2, with D unresolved. The V gene's germline CDR1 is SGHTA and CDR2 FQGNSA. The CDR3 is made up of 19 amino acids. Trimming took off 5 bases at V and 3 bases at J, with 25 bases between the two ends. In DNA, the CDR3 is TGTGCCAGCAGCCTCTGGGTCGCTGCTATAGCACTCCACACCGGGGAGCTGTTTTTT. Protein product: CASSLWVAAIALHTGELFF.

The chain has TRBV5-1 and TRBJ2-3, with a tentative D call TRBD2 (6 bases). Between the trimmed V and J ends, which lost 1 base and 6 bases, there was a span of 9 bases. Germline V gives CDR1 SGHRS, CDR2 YFSETQ. The CDR3 loop spans 13 amino acids. The CDR3 loop is CASSLTSRDTQYF. The CDR3 DNA reads as TGCGCCAGCAGCTTGACTAGCCGGGATACGCAGTATTTT. Full variable domain (rest looked up from reference TRBV5-1 and TRBJ2-3): KAGVTQTPRYLIKTRGQQVTLSCSPISGHRSVSWYQQTPGQGLQFLFEYFSETQRNKGNFPGRFSGRQFSNSRSEMNVSTLELGDSALYLCASSLTSRDTQYFGPGTRLTVL.

The chain employs TRBV27 and TRBJ1-5; D might be TRBD1 (5 bases). Trimming left V 4 bases short and J 4 bases short, with 11 bases between. Germline CDR1 MNHEY, CDR2 SMNVEV (reference sequence). This CDR3 has 14 amino acids. In nucleotides, the CDR3 is TGTGCCAGCAGTTCCCGGACATCGAATCAGCCCCAGCATTTT. Amino acids: CASSSRTSNQPQHF.

V usage is TRBV6-6 and J usage is TRBJ2-5; D is ambiguous. Trimming took off 0 bases at V and 1 base at J, with 12 bases between the two ends. This CDR3 has 16 amino acids. Germline lookup yields CDR1 MNHNY and CDR2 SVGAGI (reference sequence). CDR3 amino acids: CASSYSRRLGQETQYF. CDR3 nucleotide sequence: TGTGCCAGCAGTTACTCGAGACGTCTAGGCCAAGAGACCCAGTACTTC.

This rearrangement joins TRBV4-2 to TRBJ2-1; TRBD2 agrees at 8 bases. With 1 base clipped from V and 10 bases from J, the junction kept 9 bases outside the gene matches. Per germline, CDR1 LGHNA and CDR2 YNFKEQ. The CDR3 has 15 residues. Written as DNA, the CDR3 is TGTGCCAGCAGCCAAGTCGGGACTAGGGGTGGGGAGCAGTTCTTC. It encodes CASSQVGTRGGEQFF.

Comment on this clone: Within the sample, other DNA sequences also encode this same CDR3. V usage is TRBV5-1 and J usage is TRBJ2-3; D remains unclear. Trimming took off 1 base at V and 4 bases at J, with 7 bases between the two ends. The CDR3 is 13 residues long. CDR1 and CDR2 from the germline V gene are SGHRS and YFSETQ. CDR3 coding DNA: TGCGCCAGCAGCTTGAGTAGGGCAGATACGCAGTATTTT. Translating gives CASSLSRADTQYF.

The V call is TRBV28, the J call TRBJ1-2, with a tentative D call TRBD1 (6 bases). V was cut by 2 bases and J by 5 bases, with 30 bases left in between. Germline values: CDR1 MDHEN, CDR2 SYDVKM. The CDR3 loop spans 20 amino acids. Here the CDR3 reads CASSLTPSPLYRVGSYGYTF. CDR3 bases: TGTGCCAGCAGTTTAACCCCCAGCCCGCTATACAGGGTTGGCTCATATGGCTACACCTTC.

The rearrangement joins TRBV18 to TRBJ2-3; D remains unclear. The CDR3 runs to 16 residues. Germline CDR1 is KGHSH and CDR2 is LQKENI. Trimming stripped 2 bases from V and 1 base from J, with 13 bases between. DNA for the CDR3: TGTGCCAGCTCACCATTAGGGCGGAGCGGCACAGATACGCAGTATTTT. Residues: CASSPLGRSGTDTQYF.

The chain carries TRBV5-1 and TRBJ2-3; 10 bases fit TRBD1. J gave up 4 bases and V 3 bases, and 5 bases lay outside the gene matches. CDR3 length: 15 residues. CDR1 SGHRS and CDR2 YFSETQ come from the germline V gene. The CDR3 nucleotides read TGCGCCAGCAGCTGGGACAGGGGAGATGCAGATACGCAGTATTTT. It yields the protein CASSWDRGDADTQYF.

This clone appeared a single time. The chain combines TRBV29-1 with TRBJ2-1; TRBD1 agrees at 7 bases. This CDR3 has 17 amino acids. Per germline, CDR1 SQVTM and CDR2 ANQGSEA. The junction had 16 bases not matched to a gene; V was cut back by 6 bases and J by 2 bases. CDR3 nucleotide sequence: TGCAGCGTCGCGACCATAAGACAGGGTTGGACCTACAATGAGCAGTTCTTC. This codes for CSVATIRQGWTYNEQFF.

The chain carries TRBV2 and TRBJ2-3; 7 positions agree with TRBD2. J was trimmed by 6 bases and V by 8 bases; bases with no gene match: 8. The germline CDR1 and CDR2 sequences are SNHLY and FYNNEI. This CDR3 region has 13 residues. In DNA form, the CDR3 reads TGTGCCAGCTTGGGGGAGGGCCTCGATACGCAGTATTTT. This gives the protein CASLGEGLDTQYF.

The chain is built from TRBV5-4 and TRBJ2-3; 9 bases line up with TRBD1. Germline loops: CDR1 SGHNT, CDR2 YYREEE (reference sequence). The CDR3 sequence is 16 residues long. V lost 4 bases, J lost 1 base, and 7 bases stayed unmatched. The DNA for the CDR3 is TGTGCCAGCAGCCAGTGGGACAGGGAAGGCACAGATACGCAGTATTTT. Amino acid sequence: CASSQWDREGTDTQYF. Complete variable domain (other parts from reference TRBV5-4 and TRBJ2-3): ETGVTQSPTHLIKTRGQQVTLRCSSQSGHNTVSWYQQALGQGPQFIFQYYREEENGRGNFPPRFSGLQFPNYSSELNVNALELDDSALYLCASSQWDREGTDTQYFGPGTRLTVL.

This rearrangement joins TRBV6-6 to TRBJ2-1; D is perhaps TRBD2 (5 bases). The germline gives CDR1 MNHNY, CDR2 SVGAGI (reference sequence). V lost 6 bases, J lost 0 bases, and 12 bases lay in between. The CDR3 is 15 amino acids. For the CDR3, the DNA is TGTGCCAGCAGACCCCAGCGGAGCTCCTACAATGAGCAGTTCTTC. Protein sequence: CASRPQRSSYNEQFF.

CDR3: CASSEQHRWGTDTQYF. The CDR3 coding sequence is TGTGCCAGCAGTGAACAGCACCGGTGGGGTACAGATACGCAGTATTTT. This chain connects TRBV6-1 to TRBJ2-3; D uncertain. The CDR3 covers 16 residues. Germline values: CDR1 MNHNS, CDR2 SASEGT. Trimming left V 2 bases short and J 3 bases short, with 15 bases between.

With respect to this clone: Other DNA sequences within the sample encode an identical CDR3. V usage is TRBV5-4 and J usage is TRBJ2-6; D is unresolved. Per germline, CDR1 SGHNT and CDR2 YYREEE (reference sequence). V lost 2 bases to trimming and J lost 2 bases, with 2 bases between them. The CDR3 is made up of 13 amino acids. This CDR3 is CASSLPGANVLTF. The CDR3 region has the DNA TGTGCCAGCAGCTTACCTGGGGCCAACGTCCTGACTTTC.

The rearrangement links TRBV10-3 to TRBJ2-2; D gene uncertain. V was trimmed by 3 bases and J by 0 bases, leaving 8 bases between them. The CDR3 has 15 amino acids. CDR1 is ENHRY, CDR2 SYGVKD, per germline. The CDR3 reads CAISDGRTNTGELFF. Written as DNA, the CDR3 is TGTGCCATCAGTGACGGACGGACGAACACCGGGGAGCTGTTTTTT.

The V call is TRBV7-2, the J call TRBJ2-2; 9 bases line up with TRBD2. V shed 6 bases, J shed 2 bases, and the junction held 7 bases outside the gene matches. CDR1 is SGHTA and CDR2 is FQGNSA in the germline V gene. This CDR3 region has 16 residues. The CDR3 nucleotides read TGTGCCAGCAGGTTGCGGCTAGCGGGAAACACCGGGGAGCTGTTTTTT. It specifies CASRLRLAGNTGELFF.

The J gene is TRBJ2-3, the V gene TRBV7-8; 9 nucleotides align to TRBD1. V gave up 3 bases and J gave up 6 bases; unmatched junction bases: 7. The germline gives CDR1 SGHVS, CDR2 FQNEAQ. The CDR3 is 15 amino acids. The CDR3 coding sequence is TGTGCCAGCAGCTTGGGACAGGGAGGGGTCGATACGCAGTATTTT. Translation: CASSLGQGGVDTQYF. Full variable domain (remainder filled in from reference TRBV7-8 and TRBJ2-3): GAGVSQSPRYKVAKRGQDVALRCDPISGHVSLFWYQQALGQGPEFLTYFQNEAQLDKSGLPSDRFFAERPEGSVSTLKIQRTQQEDSAVYLCASSLGQGGVDTQYFGPGTRLTVL.

The rearrangement uses TRBV5-1 and TRBJ1-1, with D possibly being TRBD1 (5 bases). Trimming pared 4 bases from V and 0 bases from J, leaving 19 bases between. The CDR3 sequence is 17 residues long. Per the germline V gene, CDR1 is SGHRS and CDR2 is YFSETQ. This chain's CDR3 is CASSVGTSLLMNTEAFF. The CDR3, as DNA: TGCGCCAGCAGCGTCGGGACCTCCCTTCTAATGAACACTGAAGCTTTCTTT.

This rearrangement joins TRBV7-2 to TRBJ2-1, with D tentatively TRBD2 (5 bases). Germline CDR1 SGHTA, CDR2 FQGNSA. There are 13 residues in the CDR3. The V and J ends lost 3 bases and 10 bases respectively, with 13 bases between them. CDR3 DNA: TGTGCCAGCAGCTTTAGCAGACTACCCGAGCAGTTCTTC. Encoded protein: CASSFSRLPEQFF.

V gene TRBV6-6 combines with J gene TRBJ2-2; 9 bases agree with TRBD2. After removal of 0 bases from V and 6 bases from J, the junction contained 5 bases not matched to a gene. Germline assignment: CDR1 MNHNY and CDR2 SVGAGI (reference sequence). CDR3 length: 16 amino acids. This CDR3 is CASSYSIAGGPGELFF. The CDR3 DNA is TGTGCCAGCAGTTACTCGATCGCGGGAGGGCCCGGGGAGCTGTTTTTT.

This clone was recorded only once. This chain links TRBV7-9 with TRBJ2-7; either TRBD1 or TRBD2 may fit D (5 bases each). This CDR3 contains 15 residues. Germline CDR1 SEHNR, CDR2 FQNEAQ (reference sequence). Deletions cut 5 bases from V and 5 bases from J, with 19 bases between. The CDR3 is CASSLGRTSMNEQYF. CDR3 in DNA: TGTGCCAGCAGCCTGGGACGGACAAGCATGAACGAGCAGTACTTC. Using reference TRBV7-9 and TRBJ2-7 for the parts outside the CDR3, the full variable domain is DTGVSQNPRHKITKRGQNVTFRCDPISEHNRLYWYRQTLGQGPEFLTYFQNEAQLEKSRLLSDRFSAERPKGSFSTLEIQRTEQGDSAMYLCASSLGRTSMNEQYFGPGTRLTVT.

This chain connects TRBV5-1 to TRBJ1-1; D is ambiguous. The germline V and J ends were trimmed by 5 bases and 1 base, with 12 bases remaining between them. Germline V gives CDR1 SGHRS, CDR2 YFSETQ. This CDR3 is built from 14 residues. Written as DNA, the CDR3 is TGCGCCAGCAGGATCTCCCCAGGGAACACTGAAGCTTTCTTT. Translated: CASRISPGNTEAFF.

The chain recombines TRBV29-1 with TRBJ2-3; TRBD1 matches 10 bases. This CDR3 spans 15 amino acids. With 4 bases clipped from V and 4 bases from J, the junction kept 8 bases outside the gene matches. Germline-derived CDR1 and CDR2 are SQVTM and ANQGSEA. The CDR3 is CSVGGRDRGPDTQYF. The CDR3 DNA sequence: TGCAGCGTTGGGGGCCGGGACAGGGGACCAGATACGCAGTATTTT.

The chain links TRBV6-5 to TRBJ2-2; maybe TRBD1 (6 bases). This CDR3 is 11 amino acids long. The germline V and J ends were trimmed by 8 bases and 8 bases, with 9 bases remaining between them. Germline values: CDR1 MNHEY, CDR2 SVGAGI. CDR3 in DNA: TGTGCCAGCCAGAGGGGGGGGGAGCTGTTTTTT. Its protein product is CASQRGGELFF.

This chain joins TRBV6-1 and TRBJ2-3; D is perhaps TRBD1 or TRBD2 (5 bases each). The CDR3 length is 13 residues. The V gene's germline CDR1 is MNHNS and CDR2 SASEGT. V was clipped by 4 bases and J by 2 bases, with 7 bases between them. CDR3 loop: CASSGGYTDTQYF. CDR3 nucleotides: TGTGCCAGCAGTGGGGGGTACACAGATACGCAGTATTTT.

This sequence joins TRBV6-5 and TRBJ2-7, with D possibly called TRBD1 or TRBD2 (7 bases each). Trimming pared 6 bases from V and 3 bases from J, leaving 15 bases between. This CDR3 is 14 amino acids long. CDR1 is MNHEY and CDR2 is SVGAGI in the germline V gene. The CDR3, as DNA: TGTGCCAGCAGCCCAGGGGGGGTGAGCTACGAGCAGTACTTC. Residues: CASSPGGVSYEQYF.

The rearrangement links TRBV10-3 to TRBJ1-5; D might be TRBD1 (5 bases). Germline CDR1 is ENHRY and CDR2 is SYGVKD. V was pared by 8 bases and J by 0 bases, with 11 bases between. The length of the CDR3 is 14 residues. Written as DNA, the CDR3 is TGTGCCATCGACCGGGGGTTTAGCAATCAGCCCCAGCATTTT. This translates into CAIDRGFSNQPQHF.

This clone occurred once. The chain joins TRBV5-1 to TRBJ2-1; the D gene could be TRBD1 or TRBD2 (5 bases each). The CDR3 consists of 13 residues. Trimming shortened V by 0 bases and J by 10 bases, and 11 bases separated the two germline ends. Looked up from germline, CDR1 is SGHRS and CDR2 is YFSETQ. The CDR3 coding sequence is TGCGCCAGCAGCTTGGAACCCCGGGGCGAGCAGTTCTTC. This gives the protein CASSLEPRGEQFF.

V is TRBV28 and J is TRBJ2-3; D is uncertain. From germline, CDR1 is MDHEN and CDR2 SYDVKM. Trimming left V 5 bases short and J 6 bases short, with 21 bases between. The CDR3 contains 16 residues. The CDR3 DNA reads as TGTGCCAGCAGTCCTCACGGAACCACAGTGGGGGATACGCAGTATTTT. It is translated as CASSPHGTTVGDTQYF. Full variable domain (missing parts from reference TRBV28 and TRBJ2-3): DVKVTQSSRYLVKRTGEKVFLECVQDMDHENMFWYRQDPGLGLRLIYFSYDVKMKEKGDIPEGYSVSREKKERFSLILESASTNQTSMYLCASSPHGTTVGDTQYFGPGTRLTVL.

V is TRBV10-2 and J is TRBJ1-2; 7 bases are a match to TRBD1. Unmatched junction bases numbered 7, after V lost 3 bases and J lost 3 bases. Germline V gives CDR1 WSHSY, CDR2 SAAADI. This CDR3 is built from 15 residues. The CDR3: CASSDRVGQDYGYTF. Here the CDR3 DNA reads TGCGCCAGCAGTGATAGAGTAGGACAGGACTATGGCTACACCTTC.